One and the same sample provided the 6 T cell receptor beta chains below, sequenced in a study of control samples from healthy donors and cancer patients. Generated by immunoSEQ multiplex PCR, the TCRdb table keeps only in-frame clones and is missing some. This table has 80,000 to 85,000 clones, roughly 90% appearing once. The sequencing sample was made of blood. The receptors stem from a woman aged 45-65 years in good health.

This rearrangement joins TRBV5-1 to TRBJ1-2, with TRBD1 as a possible D gene (6 bases). The CDR3 consists of 14 residues. With 3 bases removed from V and 8 bases from J, the gap between germline ends came to 17 bases. The germline V gene encodes CDR1 SGHRS and CDR2 YFSETQ. The CDR3, as DNA: TGCGCCAGCAGCTCGCCCTCGGGGGCGGGGGGCTACACCTTC. This gives the protein CASSSPSGAGGYTF.

The J gene is TRBJ1-6, the V gene TRBV30; D not certain. CDR3 size: 15 residues. The V and J ends lost 5 bases and 0 bases respectively, with 11 bases between them. In germline, CDR1 is GTSNPN, CDR2 SVGIG (reference sequence). CDR3 amino acids: CAWAVTSSYNSPLHF. For the CDR3, the DNA is TGTGCCTGGGCAGTAACAAGCTCCTATAATTCACCCCTCCACTTT. The variable domain in full, completed from reference TRBV30 and TRBJ1-6, reads SQTIHQWPATLVQPVGSPLSLECTVEGTSNPNLYWYRQAAGRGLQLLFYSVGIGQISSEVPQNLSASRPQDRQFILSSKKLLLSDSGFYLCAWAVTSSYNSPLHFGNGTRLTVT.

The chain carries TRBV18 and TRBJ1-1; 7 bases fit TRBD1. The J segment lost 4 bases and the V segment lost 2 bases, leaving 10 bases of the junction unmatched. Germline CDR1 is KGHSH and CDR2 is LQKENI. This CDR3 contains 16 residues. This chain's CDR3 is CASSPAAGGGSTEAFF. CDR3 DNA sequence: TGTGCCAGCTCACCAGCGGCAGGGGGTGGGAGCACTGAAGCTTTCTTT.

The chain is built from TRBV27 and TRBJ1-1, with TRBD1 matching 10 bases. The CDR3 consists of 15 residues. Germline CDR1 MNHEY, CDR2 SMNVEV (reference sequence). The V segment lost 3 bases and the J segment 5 bases; nucleotides outside the gene matches: 6. CDR3 nucleotides: TGTGCCAGCAGTTTTGCGGGGGACAGGGGTACTGAAGCTTTCTTT. Residues: CASSFAGDRGTEAFF.

The V and J genes are TRBV3-1 (or the pseudogene TRBV3-2) and TRBJ1-2; 7 bases are shared with TRBD1. Germline trimming cut 1 base from V and 1 base from J; bases unmatched to any gene: 3. The CDR3 is made up of 15 amino acids. CDR1 LGHDT and CDR2 YNNKEL come from the germline V gene (reference sequence). The CDR3: CASSQVGQLNYGYTF. The CDR3 DNA follows: TGTGCCAGCAGCCAAGTGGGACAGCTTAACTATGGCTACACCTTC.

The chain is built from TRBV4-1 and TRBJ1-2; weak D call: TRBD1 (6 bases). Germline-derived CDR1 and CDR2 are MGHRA and YSYEKL. CDR3 length equals 15 residues. Trimming left V 1 base short and J 4 bases short, with 13 bases between. The CDR3 is CASSQGVGQPYGYTF. DNA of the CDR3: TGCGCCAGCAGCCAAGGTGTTGGACAGCCCTATGGCTACACCTTC.